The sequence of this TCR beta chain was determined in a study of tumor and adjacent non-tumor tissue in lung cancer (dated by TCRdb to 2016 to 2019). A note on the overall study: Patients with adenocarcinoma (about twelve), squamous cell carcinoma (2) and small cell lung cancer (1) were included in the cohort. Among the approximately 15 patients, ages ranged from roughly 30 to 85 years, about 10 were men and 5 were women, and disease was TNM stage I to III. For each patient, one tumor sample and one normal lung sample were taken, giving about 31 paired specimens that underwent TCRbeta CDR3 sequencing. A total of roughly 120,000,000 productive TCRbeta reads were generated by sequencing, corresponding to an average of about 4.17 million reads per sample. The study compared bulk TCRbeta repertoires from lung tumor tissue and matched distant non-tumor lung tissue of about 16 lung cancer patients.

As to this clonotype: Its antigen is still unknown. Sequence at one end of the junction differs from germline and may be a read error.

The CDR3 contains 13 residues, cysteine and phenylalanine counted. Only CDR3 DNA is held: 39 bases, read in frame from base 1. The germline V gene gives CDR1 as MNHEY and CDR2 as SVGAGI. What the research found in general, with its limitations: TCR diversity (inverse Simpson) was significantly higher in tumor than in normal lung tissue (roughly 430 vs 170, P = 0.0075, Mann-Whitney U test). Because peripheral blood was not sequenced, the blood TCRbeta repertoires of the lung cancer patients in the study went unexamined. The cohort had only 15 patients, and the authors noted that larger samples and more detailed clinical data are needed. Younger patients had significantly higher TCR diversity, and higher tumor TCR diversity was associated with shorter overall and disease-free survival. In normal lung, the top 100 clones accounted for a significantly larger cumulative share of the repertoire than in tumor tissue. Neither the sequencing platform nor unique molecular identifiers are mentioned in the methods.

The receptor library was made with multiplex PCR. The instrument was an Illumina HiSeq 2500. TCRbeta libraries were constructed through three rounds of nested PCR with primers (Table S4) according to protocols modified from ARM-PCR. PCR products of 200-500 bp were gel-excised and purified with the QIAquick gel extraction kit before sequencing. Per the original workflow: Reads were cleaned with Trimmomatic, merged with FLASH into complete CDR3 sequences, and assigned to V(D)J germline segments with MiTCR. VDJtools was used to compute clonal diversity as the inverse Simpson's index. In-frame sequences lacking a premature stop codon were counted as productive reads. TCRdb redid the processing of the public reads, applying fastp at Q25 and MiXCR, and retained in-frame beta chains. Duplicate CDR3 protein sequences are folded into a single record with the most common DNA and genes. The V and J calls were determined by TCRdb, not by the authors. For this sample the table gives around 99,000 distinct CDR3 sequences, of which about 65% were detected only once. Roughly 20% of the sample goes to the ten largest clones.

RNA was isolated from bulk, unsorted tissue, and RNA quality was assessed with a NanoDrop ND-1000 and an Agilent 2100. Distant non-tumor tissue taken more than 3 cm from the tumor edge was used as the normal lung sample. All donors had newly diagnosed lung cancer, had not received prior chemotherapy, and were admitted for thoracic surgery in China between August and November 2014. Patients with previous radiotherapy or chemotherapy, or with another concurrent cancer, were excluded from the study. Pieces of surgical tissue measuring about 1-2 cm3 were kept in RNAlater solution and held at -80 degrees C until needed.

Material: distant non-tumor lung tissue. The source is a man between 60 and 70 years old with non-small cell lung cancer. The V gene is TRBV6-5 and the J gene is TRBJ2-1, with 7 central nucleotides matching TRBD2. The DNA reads TGTACCAGCAGTTATGCGGGAGACAATGAGCAGTTCTTC. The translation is CTSSYAGDNEQFF.